The sequence of this TCR beta chain was determined in a study of vaccination and CD4 T cells after COVID-19 (dated by TCRdb to between 2021 and 2024). As for the study more broadly: Convalescent patients had a positive SARS-CoV-2 result on nasal swab PCR, and of these patients, several had mild disease and one had severe disease. Culture stimuli were overlapping spike peptide pools from SARS-CoV-2 and from the common cold coronaviruses HCoV-NL63, HCoV-OC43 and HCoV-229E. Post-COVID blood samples were collected from convalescent patients a median of approximately 100 days after diagnosis, with a range of about 30 to 180 days. Each participant got two doses of either the Pfizer-BioNTech BNT162b2 vaccine (n=8) or the Moderna mRNA-1273 vaccine (n=2). The spike-specific CD4+ TCR repertoire was compared before and after mRNA vaccination in approximately ten COVID-19 convalescent patients and a few infection-naive healthy vaccine recipients. Post-vaccine blood samples were obtained a median of around 67 days after the second vaccine dose, with a range of roughly 13 to 250 days. In control cultures, a CEFX viral epitope pool was used as positive control, an HIV-1 Nef peptide pool was used as negative control, or no peptide was added. The convalescent cohort included six males and four females, with two Hispanic individuals, seven Caucasians, two Asians and one multiracial person.

Regarding this clonotype: Its antigen remains unidentified. No much larger clonotype is one base removed from it; base qualities were not supplied.

Library preparation used PCR. At the Johns Hopkins FTIC core, DNA from the cultured CD4+ T cells underwent TCR sequencing with the Oncomine TCR Beta short-read assay. The QIAamp micro DNA kit was used to extract genomic DNA from the cultured CD4+ T cells. The Oncomine TCR Beta libraries from cultured CD4+ T cells were pooled using unique dual indexes and then sequenced on an Illumina iSeq 100. The authors processed their data as follows. Non-productive sequences were removed, and CDR3s that did not start with C, did not end with F or W, or were shorter than 7 amino acids were discarded. Antigen-specific clonotypes were identified with the MANAFEST web application by comparing peptide-stimulated wells with reference and other culture wells. To be called positive, a clone needed an FDR below 0.05, an odds ratio above 5, and a productive frequency above 0.1% in at least two of three replicate wells. A clonotype counted as cross-reactive if it showed significant expansion both in the SARS-CoV-2 spike wells and in at least one common cold coronavirus spike condition. Using R version 3.6.1, CDR3 homology was evaluated through Levenshtein distances (stringdist) along with unrooted phylogenetic trees (ape). Clones were called with MiXCR by TCRdb after fastp trimmed the public reads at Q25, and only in-frame beta chains were retained. One record per CDR3 amino acid sequence lists the most common genes and DNA. It is TCRdb's table, rather than the study itself, that gives the V and J calls and clone size. This sample gives 15,000 to 20,000 distinct CDR3 sequences in total; less than 65% of them show up just once. About 32% of the sample belongs to the ten largest clones.

In light of the paper, this sample's treatment or condition label describes: roughly ten-day PBMC culture with coronavirus spike peptide pools or control peptides (ViraFEST assay). To expand antigen-specific T cells with peptide pools and then pick out the expanded clonotypes through TCR sequencing, the study relied on the ViraFEST assay. Positive SARS-CoV-2 PCR tests in the convalescent patients dated from March to December 2020, before Alpha, Beta and Delta variants emerged in the United States. Each well held around 2 million PBMCs cultured with 9 to 10 ug/ml peptide pools in IMDM containing roughly 5% human AB serum and 9 to 10 IU/ml IL-2. Half of the culture medium was replaced with fresh IL-2-containing medium on days 3 and 7. After approximately eleven days of culture, CD4+ T cells were isolated by negative selection with the EasySep CD4+ T cell isolation kit. Ficoll-Paque Plus gradient centrifugation was used to isolate PBMCs from whole blood, and the isolated PBMCs were then either used fresh or cryopreserved at -140C. Each culture condition was generally run in triplicate wells.

The V end gives up 4 bases and the J end 1 base, leaving 3 bases in the junction not matched to a gene. CDR1 and CDR2 (SGHRS, YFSETQ) derive from the germline V gene. From cysteine to phenylalanine, the CDR3 is 14 amino acids long. Here the CDR3 DNA is all that survives: 42 bases in frame from base 1. What the authors observed across the whole study: Of the vaccine-specific clones in convalescent patients, 304 of 307, or nearly all, reacted only to SARS-CoV-2 spike and did not cross-react with common cold coronaviruses. Relatively few convalescent patients were included in the study, and early timepoints after natural infection were not analyzed. The median number of SARS-CoV-2-reactive clonotypes rose from 21 after infection to 38 after vaccination, but the change was not significant. In convalescent patients, a median 86.3% of post-vaccine SARS-CoV-2-reactive clones were detected only after vaccination, and vaccine-specific priming was suggested by this finding.

The TCR originated in a human donor with COVID-19. Recombination joined TRBV5-1 with TRBJ2-7; 9 bases in the junction line up with TRBD1. Here the sequenced sample was cultured CD4+ T cells from blood, taken after SARS-CoV-2 vaccination. The CDR3 region reads CASSKGQGSYEQYF. The DNA reads TGCGCCAGCAGCAAAGGACAGGGGTCCTACGAGCAGTACTTC.